A selection of T cell receptor beta chains follows, all from one sample in a study of cytomegalovirus exposure and HLA in healthy donors. This table comes from immunoSEQ multiplex PCR, and its TCRdb copy is limited to in-frame clones, with some not included. The table shows under 150,000 clones, with 78% occurring only once. Sequenced sample: PBMCs. The receptors were sampled from a male donor in good health and CMV-seronegative. The CDR3 runs from the conserved cysteine through the conserved F or W. Each record gives: D gene, J gene, V gene, clone size, CDR3 protein, CDR3 DNA. D genes are given only for firm matches. Clone size is shown for a subset of rows, as once, few, many or a class of expanded clone.

>TRBD2|TRBJ2-1|TRBV10-3|NA
CAISDIAGERSYNEQFF
TGTGCCATCAGTGATATAGCGGGAGAGCGATCCTACAATGAGCAGTTCTTC
>NA|TRBJ1-4|TRBV6-5|NA
CASSYREGEKLFF
TGTGCCAGCAGTTACAGGGAGGGTGAAAAACTGTTTTTT
>TRBD2|TRBJ2-7|TRBV10-2|NA
CASSGPTERGNEQYF
TGCGCCAGCAGTGGCCCGACAGAGCGGGGTAACGAGCAGTACTTC
>NA|TRBJ1-3|TRBV29-1|NA
CSVITGNTIYF
TGCAGCGTAATAACTGGAAACACCATATATTTT
>NA|TRBJ2-7|TRBV18|NA
CASSLSPGSGYEQYF
TGTGCCAGCTCACTCTCCCCGGGGTCCGGTTACGAGCAGTACTTC
>NA|TRBJ2-1|TRBV7-8|NA
CASSRAYNEQFF
TGTGCCAGCAGCCGGGCCTACAATGAGCAGTTCTTC
>NA|TRBJ1-1|TRBV25-1|few
CASWLGGNTEAFF
TGTGCCAGTTGGTTGGGGGGGAACACTGAAGCTTTCTTT
>NA|TRBJ1-4|TRBV19|NA
CASQSTSAGNEKLFF
TGTGCCAGCCAAAGTACGTCGGCAGGCAATGAAAAACTGTTTTTT
>NA|TRBJ1-3|TRBV7-2|NA
CASSLEKSSGNTIYF
TGTGCCAGCAGCTTAGAAAAGAGCTCTGGAAACACCATATATTTT
>TRBD1|TRBJ1-1|TRBV2|NA
CASEGQTNTEAFF
TGTGCCAGCGAGGGACAGACGAACACTGAAGCTTTCTTT
>TRBD2|TRBJ2-3|TRBV7-3|NA
CASSLAGDTDTQYF
TGTGCCAGCAGTTTGGCGGGGGACACAGATACGCAGTATTTT
>TRBD2|TRBJ2-2|TRBV5-1|once
CASSEAGGRTGELFF
TGCGCCAGCAGCGAAGCGGGGGGCCGCACCGGGGAGCTGTTTTTT
>TRBD1|TRBJ1-2|TRBV28|NA
CASRLPGQLLYGYTF
TGTGCCAGCAGACTACCGGGACAGCTCCTATATGGCTACACCTTC
>NA|TRBJ2-7|TRBV7-2|NA
CASSLSFGDIEQYF
TGTGCCAGCAGCTTATCGTTCGGGGACATCGAGCAGTACTTC
>TRBD1|TRBJ2-1|TRBV7-2|NA
CASSLLGQGGFF
TGTGCCAGCAGCTTATTGGGACAGGGTGGGTTCTTC
>TRBD1|TRBJ2-7|TRBV9|NA
CASSVVAGGYEQYF
TGTGCCAGCAGCGTAGTGGCAGGGGGCTACGAGCAGTACTTC
>NA|TRBJ2-1|TRBV13|NA
CASSFLRGGGSYNEQFF
TGTGCCAGCAGCTTCTTGCGGGGAGGAGGCTCCTACAATGAGCAGTTCTTC
>NA|TRBJ1-2|TRBV9|NA
CASSEGGGFPYGYTF
TGTGCCAGCAGCGAAGGGGGGGGCTTCCCGTATGGCTACACCTTC
>NA|TRBJ1-1|TRBV6-4|NA
CASRSDTRSEAFF
TGTGCCAGCAGGAGCGATACAAGATCTGAAGCTTTCTTT
>TRBD2|TRBJ2-1|TRBV9|NA
CASSVGGLAGEGNEQFF
TGTGCCAGCAGCGTAGGAGGACTAGCGGGAGAGGGGAATGAGCAGTTCTTC
>NA|TRBJ2-5|TRBV6-6|once
CASSLAGRWETQYF
TGTGCCAGCAGTTTAGCCGGTCGGTGGGAGACCCAGTACTTC
>TRBD2|TRBJ2-3|TRBV27|NA
CASSPRTSGRGTDTQYF
TGTGCCAGCAGTCCCCGGACTAGCGGCAGAGGGACAGATACGCAGTATTTT
>TRBD1|TRBJ2-7|TRBV6-5|NA
CASRQTGIYEQYF
TGTGCCAGCAGACAGACAGGGATATACGAGCAGTACTTC
>NA|TRBJ1-5|TRBV7-8|few
CASSREDQPQHF
TGTGCCAGCAGCAGAGAAGATCAGCCCCAGCATTTT
>TRBD1|TRBJ2-1|TRBV6-6|NA
CASSPGQGGNEQFF
TGTGCCAGCAGTCCGGGACAGGGAGGGAATGAGCAGTTCTTC
>NA|TRBJ1-1|TRBV9|NA
CASSVQSMNTEAFF
TGTGCCAGCAGCGTACAGTCGATGAACACTGAAGCTTTCTTT
>NA|TRBJ2-2|TRBV7-6|NA
CASTLLRENTGELFF
TGTGCCAGCACCCTTCTCCGGGAGAACACCGGGGAGCTGTTTTTT
>NA|TRBJ1-3|TRBV6-5|once
CASRRFVEGNTIYF
TGTGCCAGCAGGCGGTTTGTAGAAGGAAACACCATATATTTT
>TRBD2|TRBJ2-1|TRBV5-4|NA
CASSAVSGTGDNEQFF
TGTGCCAGCAGCGCAGTTAGCGGGACGGGGGACAATGAGCAGTTCTTC
>TRBD2|TRBJ2-1|TRBV27|NA
CASSLLPSGRVAYNEQFF
TGTGCCAGCAGTTTATTGCCTAGCGGGAGGGTAGCGTACAATGAGCAGTTCTTC
>TRBD1|TRBJ2-7|TRBV19|NA
CASSPGGRTYEQYF
TGTGCCAGTAGTCCAGGGGGCAGAACCTACGAGCAGTACTTC
>NA|TRBJ2-7|TRBV19|NA
CASSTTLWYEQYF
TGTGCCAGTAGTACTACCCTTTGGTACGAGCAGTACTTC
>TRBD1|TRBJ2-7|TRBV9|NA
CASSVEADRAYEQYF
TGTGCCAGCAGCGTAGAGGCTGACAGGGCCTACGAGCAGTACTTC
>NA|TRBJ2-3|TRBV10-3|NA
CAISESMARDTQYF
TGTGCCATCAGTGAGTCGATGGCCCGAGATACGCAGTATTTT
>TRBD1|TRBJ1-5|TRBV19|NA
CASNTNRGSSNQPQHF
TGTGCCAGTAACACAAACAGGGGGAGCAGCAATCAGCCCCAGCATTTT
>NA|TRBJ1-1|TRBV30|NA
CAWATGTLNTEAFF
TGTGCCTGGGCCACCGGGACACTGAACACTGAAGCTTTCTTT
>NA|TRBJ2-5|TRBV5-1|NA
CASSLYKQGGETQYF
TGCGCCAGCAGCTTATATAAACAGGGCGGTGAGACCCAGTACTTC
>TRBD1|TRBJ1-3|TRBV15|NA
CATSIRGQGFGNTIYF
TGTGCCACCAGCATTAGGGGACAGGGTTTCGGAAACACCATATATTTT
>NA|TRBJ1-2|TRBV27|NA
CASSRQNSYGYTF
TGTGCCAGCAGCCGACAAAACAGCTATGGCTACACCTTC
>TRBD2|TRBJ2-7|TRBV12-5|NA
CASGLGLAGGIEQYF
TGTGCTAGTGGTTTGGGACTAGCGGGAGGAATCGAGCAGTACTTC
>NA|TRBJ2-1|TRBV13|NA
CASSPGNEQFF
TGTGCCAGCAGCCCGGGCAATGAGCAGTTCTTC
>NA|TRBJ1-2|TRBV2|NA
CASSEEGGTNYGYTF
TGTGCCAGCAGTGAAGAGGGAGGAACTAACTATGGCTACACCTTC
>TRBD1|TRBJ2-1|TRBV19|NA
CASSRDRGRNEQFF
TGTGCCAGTAGTAGGGACAGGGGTCGGAATGAGCAGTTCTTC
>NA|TRBJ2-7|TRBV14|few
CASSQLGLYEQYF
TGTGCCAGCAGCCAGCTAGGTTTGTACGAGCAGTACTTC
>TRBD1|TRBJ2-7|TRBV19|few
CASSRQGATPSYEQYF
TGTGCCAGTAGTCGACAGGGGGCCACCCCCTCCTACGAGCAGTACTTC
>TRBD1|TRBJ2-2|TRBV11-3|NA
CASTKGADTGELFF
TGTGCCAGCACTAAGGGGGCGGACACCGGGGAGCTGTTTTTT
>NA|TRBJ2-1|TRBV7-3|NA
CASSFRLNNEQFF
TGTGCCAGCAGCTTCAGGCTAAACAATGAGCAGTTCTTC
>NA|TRBJ1-1|TRBV6-6|NA
CASCPPVRVSGTEAFF
TGTGCCAGCTGTCCCCCGGTGCGGGTATCGGGAACTGAAGCTTTCTTT